The present T cell receptor beta chain was sequenced within a study of blood T cell repertoires in COVID-19. Methods used by the authors: Estimated nucleated cell counts came from reference gene primer amplification. Produced via immunoSEQ multiplex PCR; TCRdb's table is partial and in-frame only. V, J and clone size were drawn from that table, and D and trimming were deduced from the DNA. The profile shows fewer than 600,000 clones, 89% of them singletons. The sequencing input was peripheral blood. This TCR derives from a man younger than 30 with COVID-19, enrolled during active disease.

CDR3 nucleotides: TGTGCCAGTACTCCATTTGGACACTCTAATTCACCCCTCCACTTT. Its protein product is CASTPFGHSNSPLHF. The gene calls are TRBV19 and TRBJ1-6, with a weak D call TRBD1 (5 bases). The length of the CDR3 is 15 residues. Germline CDR1 reads LNHDA; CDR2 reads SQIVND (reference sequence). Between the trimmed V and J ends, which lost 7 bases and 6 bases, there was a span of 16 bases.